Detailed here is one T cell receptor (beta chain). This sample is part of a study of blood T cell repertoires in COVID-19. V was clipped by 7 bases and J by 5 bases, with 8 bases between them. The CDR3 has 11 amino acids. The assay was immunoSEQ multiplex PCR, and TCRdb's table has in-frame clones only and misses some. The sample yields 300,000 or so clones, 70% to 90% seen once. This TCR was recovered from a young man who had recovered from COVID-19. Sequenced: peripheral blood. V is TRBV12-3 or TRBV12-4 and J is TRBJ1-1; D is undetermined. Here the CDR3 DNA reads TGTGCCAGCATGGGAGGGACTGAAGCTTTCTTT. Translating it yields CASMGGTEAFF.